A single sample gave rise to the 2 T cell receptor beta chains below, sequenced in a study of Graves' ophthalmopathy and Graves' hyperthyroidism. For repertoire sequencing, the TCR beta CDR3 regions were amplified from RNA transcripts. The authors performed first-round RT-PCR with HTBI primers and then a second-round multiplex PCR. Each CDR3 protein is one row after TCRdb ran MiXCR on the multiplex PCR reads. The top ten hold more than 9.5% of the sample, which has 1 million to 1.3 million distinct CDR3 sequences, about two fifths seen once. Material: peripheral blood or thyroid tissue (not recorded which). These receptors all come from an adult man with Graves' hyperthyroidism.

Regarding this clonotype: This is likely a read error, given that the CDR3 carries no conserved phenylalanine or tryptophan at its end. No DNA is shown, since the ends of the CDR3 on it are uncertain; the CDR3 is the one TCRdb lists. V is TRBV7-9 and J is TRBJ1-1. The germline CDR1 and CDR2 sequences are SEHNR and FQNEAQ (reference sequence). The CDR3 is made up of 8 amino acids, end residues included. The CDR3 is CASSLDGR.

This clonotype was counted between two and nine times. CDR3 residues: CASSYTLGQEIYEQYF. CDR3 in DNA: TGTGCCAGCAGCTACACGCTAGGACAGGAAATCTACGAGCAGTACTTC. The gene calls are TRBV5-5 and TRBJ2-7, with 7 bases identical to TRBD1. Losses at the gene ends were 3 bases for V and 3 bases for J; bases not matched to a gene: 12. The germline V gene encodes CDR1 SGHKS and CDR2 YYEKEE (reference sequence). The CDR3 is 16 residues long.